The 2 T cell receptor beta chains below were found in one sample sequenced in a study of T cell responses to AZD1222 COVID-19 vaccine. TCRdb keeps only in-frame clones here, not all; method: immunoSEQ multiplex PCR. Of 130,000 or so clones in the sample, around 84% are singletons; the top ten hold about a quarter. Specimen: peripheral blood, collected 28 days after the second AZD1222 dose. Receptors originate from an adult who received the AZD1222 COVID-19 vaccine.

The CDR3 nucleotides read TGTGCCAGCAGTGTACTAGCGGGGGAGGTATACGAGCAGTACTTC. Translating gives CASSVLAGEVYEQYF. The chain carries TRBV25-1 and TRBJ2-7, with TRBD2 identical over 11 bases. The junction had 6 bases not matched to a gene; V was cut back by 4 bases and J by 4 bases. There are 15 residues in the CDR3. CDR1 and CDR2 from the germline V gene are MGHDK and SYGVNS.

V gene TRBV27 combines with J gene TRBJ2-2, with TRBD2 matching 10 bases. J was trimmed by 7 bases and V by 10 bases; bases with no gene match: 15. Germline CDR1 and CDR2: MNHEY and SMNVEV (reference sequence). CDR3 length: 16 amino acids. In DNA form, the CDR3 reads TGTGCCATAGCAGCGACGGAGCGGGGGGGTGACGGGGAGCTGTTTTTT. As protein: CAIAATERGGDGELFF.